These 15 T cell receptor beta chains were sequenced from one sample in a study of CDR3 diversity in severe acne. TCRdb re-called the PCR reads with MiXCR, one entry per CDR3 protein. Here the sample spans approximately 90,000 distinct CDR3 sequences, approximately 49% being singletons. Sequencing was performed on blood. These receptors were taken from a male donor with severe acne vulgaris.

CDR3 sequence: CSARGGGGYEQYV. In nucleotides, the CDR3 is TGCAGTGCTAGAGGAGGAGGGGGATACGAGCAGTACGTC. V usage is TRBV20-1 and J usage is TRBJ2-7, with D tentatively TRBD1 or TRBD2 (6 bases each). The germline V gene has CDR1 DFQATT and CDR2 SNEGSKA (reference sequence). There are 13 residues in the CDR3. With 1 base removed from V and 4 bases from J, the gap between germline ends came to 11 bases.

This clonotype was seen ten or more times. This chain joins TRBV12-3 or TRBV12-4 and TRBJ2-2; D is undetermined. The V end lost 2 bases, the J end lost 1 base, and 5 bases lay between the germline ends. The CDR3 loop spans 14 amino acids. Here the CDR3 reads CASSLRRNTGELFF. As DNA, the CDR3 is TGTGCCAGCAGTTTACGACGGAACACCGGGGAGCTGTTTTTT.

The chain employs TRBV25-1 and TRBJ1-2; TRBD1 matches at 12 bases. Germline V gene data show CDR1 as MGHDK and CDR2 as SYGVNS. V lost 3 bases, J lost 7 bases, and 12 bases stayed unmatched. CDR3 length: 17 amino acids. The CDR3 DNA reads TGTGCCAGCAGTGACGAGGGACAGGGGGCTTGGTATGGTGGCTACACCTTC. Encoded protein: CASSDEGQGAWYGGYTF.

V gene TRBV13 combines with J gene TRBJ2-1, with TRBD1 matching 8 bases. The J call may be wrong; the DNA end is better matched by TRBJ2-5. This CDR3 comprises 14 residues. The germline CDR1 and CDR2 sequences are PRHDT and FYEKMQ (reference sequence). CDR3: CASSVGQGQETQYF. CDR3 in DNA: TGTGCCAGCAGCGTCGGACAGGGCCAAGAGACCCAGTACTTC.

V is TRBV7-9 and J is TRBJ1-1; TRBD1 matches 7 bases. V lost 5 bases and J lost 7; bases outside the gene matches: 10. This CDR3 has 14 residues. From germline, CDR1 is SEHNR and CDR2 FQNEAQ (reference sequence). The CDR3 coding sequence is TGTGCCAGCAGCGGGAGAACAGGGGAGGATGAAGCTTTCTTT. It translates to CASSGRTGEDEAFF.

This chain uses TRBV29-1 with TRBJ2-2; 9 positions agree with TRBD2. This CDR3 region has 14 residues. V shed 6 bases and J 5 bases; nucleotides not matched to a gene: 7. CDR1 is SQVTM and CDR2 is ANQGSEA in the germline V gene. CDR3 DNA sequence: TGCAGCGTCCAGCCGGGACTAGCAACCGGGGAGCTGTTTTTT. Translated: CSVQPGLATGELFF.

This clonotype was seen ten or more times. This chain joins TRBV27 and TRBJ1-5, with 8 bases that match TRBD1. The germline V gene encodes CDR1 MNHEY and CDR2 SMNVEV (reference sequence). V trimming: 8 bases; J trimming: 5 bases; junction bases outside the gene matches: 5. The CDR3 has 13 amino acids. This chain's CDR3 is CASRQGLDQPQHF. The CDR3 DNA follows: TGTGCCAGCCGACAGGGGCTTGATCAGCCCCAGCATTTT.

V is TRBV13 and J is TRBJ2-7; possible D gene TRBD2, 5 bases. The germline CDR1 and CDR2 sequences are PRHDT and FYEKMQ (reference sequence). Trimming took 4 bases from V and 6 from J, leaving 10 bases between them. This CDR3 spans 12 amino acids. CDR3 nucleotide sequence: TGTGCCAGCAGCTACGGACTGTCCGAGCAGTACTTC. As protein: CASSYGLSEQYF. Using reference TRBV13 and TRBJ2-7 for the parts outside the CDR3, the full variable domain is AAGVIQSPRHLIKEKRETATLKCYPIPRHDTVYWYQQGPGQDPQFLISFYEKMQSDKGSIPDRFSAQQFSDYHSELNMSSLELGDSALYFCASSYGLSEQYFGPGTRLTVT.

This clonotype was observed a few times. The V and J genes are TRBV6-5 and TRBJ1-2; D is possibly TRBD1 (6 bases). This CDR3 has 14 residues. V was trimmed by 2 bases and J by 4 bases, leaving 11 bases between them. From germline, CDR1 is MNHEY and CDR2 SVGAGI. CDR3 sequence (DNA): TGTGCCAGCAGTTACAAGGGGGAAGTCTATGGCTACACCTTC. Translation: CASSYKGEVYGYTF.

This chain uses TRBV20-1 with TRBJ2-7; 8 positions match TRBD2. The V gene's germline CDR1 is DFQATT and CDR2 SNEGSKA (reference sequence). The V and J ends lost 0 bases and 3 bases, in that order; junction bases with no gene match: 10. The CDR3 is 16 residues long. The CDR3 spells CSARDRTSGTHYEQYF. The DNA for the CDR3 is TGCAGTGCTAGAGATCGAACTAGCGGCACCCACTACGAGCAGTACTTC.

To note about this clonotype: The junction departs from the called germline gene at one end, perhaps through a read error. The chain employs TRBV7-9 and TRBJ1-5; the D is unclear. The CDR3 runs 15 residues. In germline, CDR1 is SEHNR, CDR2 FQNEAQ (reference sequence). DNA of the CDR3: TGTGCCAGCAGCGCCGGCAAGTATAGCAACCAGCCCCAGCATTTT. It yields the protein CASSAGKYSNQPQHF. Together with reference TRBV7-9 and TRBJ1-5, the CDR3 gives the full variable domain: DTGVSQNPRHKITKRGQNVTFRCDPISEHNRLYWYRQTLGQGPEFLTYFQNEAQLEKSRLLSDRFSAERPKGSFSTLEIQRTEQGDSAMYLCASSAGKYSNQPQHFGDGTRLSIL.

This clonotype was picked up a small number of times. The chain's CDR3 is CSARKPYEQPQHF. DNA of the CDR3: TGCAGTGCTAGAAAGCCCTACGAGCAGCCCCAGCATTTT. This chain connects TRBV20-1 to TRBJ1-5; D gene ambiguous. The V gene lost 2 bases and the J gene lost 7 bases, with 12 bases spanning the gap. The germline gives CDR1 DFQATT, CDR2 SNEGSKA (reference sequence). CDR3 length: 13 residues.

The CDR3 bases are TGTGCCAGCAGTTTAAGGGCAGGCACTGAAGCTTTCTTT. Translated, it gives CASSLRAGTEAFF. V gene TRBV27 combines with J gene TRBJ1-1, with D hard to call. This CDR3 region has 13 residues. Germline V gene data show CDR1 as MNHEY and CDR2 as SMNVEV (reference sequence). V shed 2 bases and J shed 4 bases, with 8 bases lying between them.

The chain couples TRBV9 to TRBJ2-3; D is undetermined. The germline gives CDR1 SGDLS, CDR2 YYNGEE. Between the trimmed V and J ends, which lost 10 bases and 1 base, there was a span of 4 bases. The CDR3 runs 10 residues. CDR3 sequence: CAHRTDTQYF. CDR3 DNA: TGTGCCCACCGCACAGATACGCAGTATTTT. The whole variable domain, remainder taken from reference TRBV9 and TRBJ2-3, is DSGVTQTPKHLITATGQRVTLRCSPRSGDLSVYWYQQSLDQGLQFLIQYYNGEERAKGNILERFSAQQFPDLHSELNLSSLELGDSALYFCAHRTDTQYFGPGTRLTVL.

This clonotype has a handful of counts. The J gene is TRBJ1-4, the V gene TRBV5-1, with 7 bases lining up with TRBD1. The ends lost 5 bases at V and 5 bases at J; junction bases unmatched: 9. CDR1 and CDR2 from the germline V gene are SGHRS and YFSETQ. The CDR3 length is 15 residues. CDR3 protein: CASRKTPGQNEKLFF. The CDR3 DNA reads TGCGCCAGCAGAAAGACCCCGGGACAGAATGAAAAACTGTTTTTT.